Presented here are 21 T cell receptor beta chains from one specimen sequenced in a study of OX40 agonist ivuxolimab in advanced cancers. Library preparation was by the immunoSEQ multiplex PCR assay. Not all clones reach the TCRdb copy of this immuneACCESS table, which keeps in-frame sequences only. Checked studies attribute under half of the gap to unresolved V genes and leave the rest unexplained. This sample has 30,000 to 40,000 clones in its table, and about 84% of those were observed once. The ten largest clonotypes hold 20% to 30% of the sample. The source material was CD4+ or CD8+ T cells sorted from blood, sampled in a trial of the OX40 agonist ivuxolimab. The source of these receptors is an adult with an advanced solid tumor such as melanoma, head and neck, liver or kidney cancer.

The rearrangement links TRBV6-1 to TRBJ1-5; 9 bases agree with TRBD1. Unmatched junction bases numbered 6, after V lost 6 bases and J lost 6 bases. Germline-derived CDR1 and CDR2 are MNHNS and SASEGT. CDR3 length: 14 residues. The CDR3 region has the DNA TGTGCCAGCAGCTGGGGACAGGGAAGTCAGCCCCAGCATTTT. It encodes CASSWGQGSQPQHF.

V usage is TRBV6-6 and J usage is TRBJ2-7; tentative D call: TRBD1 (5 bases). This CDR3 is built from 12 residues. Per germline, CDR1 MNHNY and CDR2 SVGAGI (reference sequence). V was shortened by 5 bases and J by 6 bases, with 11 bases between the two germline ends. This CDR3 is CASSIDRGEQYF. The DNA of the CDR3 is TGTGCCAGCAGTATAGACAGAGGCGAGCAGTACTTC.

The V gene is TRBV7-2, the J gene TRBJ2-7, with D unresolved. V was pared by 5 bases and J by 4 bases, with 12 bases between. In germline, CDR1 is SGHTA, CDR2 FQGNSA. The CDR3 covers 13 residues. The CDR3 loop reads CASSPPSEYEQYF. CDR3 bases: TGTGCCAGCAGCCCCCCCTCGGAGTACGAGCAGTACTTC.

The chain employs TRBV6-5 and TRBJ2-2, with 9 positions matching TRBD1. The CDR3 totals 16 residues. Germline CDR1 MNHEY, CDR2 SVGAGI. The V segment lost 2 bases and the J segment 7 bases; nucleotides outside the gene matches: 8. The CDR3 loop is CASSYVQGASGGELFF. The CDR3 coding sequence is TGTGCCAGCAGTTACGTACAGGGGGCGAGTGGCGGGGAGCTGTTTTTT.

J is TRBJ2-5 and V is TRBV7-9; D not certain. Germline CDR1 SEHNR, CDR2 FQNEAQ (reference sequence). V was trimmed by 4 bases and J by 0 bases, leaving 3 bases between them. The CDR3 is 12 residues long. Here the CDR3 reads CASSSNQETQYF. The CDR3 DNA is TGTGCCAGCAGCTCGAACCAAGAGACCCAGTACTTC.

The CDR3 protein is CASSSGTDTGELFF. CDR3 in DNA: TGTGCCAGCAGCTCCGGGACCGACACCGGGGAGCTGTTTTTT. V is TRBV13 and J is TRBJ2-2; TRBD1 or TRBD2 may be the D gene (5 bases each). The V end was cut by 4 bases, the J end by 3 bases, with 9 bases between. The CDR3 contains 14 residues. Per the germline V gene, CDR1 is PRHDT and CDR2 is FYEKMQ (reference sequence).

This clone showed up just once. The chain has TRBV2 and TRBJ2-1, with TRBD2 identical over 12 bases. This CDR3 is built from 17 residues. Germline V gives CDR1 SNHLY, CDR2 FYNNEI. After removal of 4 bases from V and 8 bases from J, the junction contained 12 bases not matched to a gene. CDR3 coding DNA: TGTGCCAGCAGTGGACCACTAGCGGGAGGCCCGGAGGATGAGCAGTTCTTC. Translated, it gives CASSGPLAGGPEDEQFF.

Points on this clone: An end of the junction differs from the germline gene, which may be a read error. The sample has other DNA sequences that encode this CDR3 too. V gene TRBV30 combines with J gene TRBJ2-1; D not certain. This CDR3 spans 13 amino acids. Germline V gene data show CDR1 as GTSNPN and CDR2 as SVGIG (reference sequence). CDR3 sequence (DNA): TGTGCCTGGAGTGCTCACGAGTCCAATGAGCAATTCTTC. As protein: CAWSAHESNEQFF.

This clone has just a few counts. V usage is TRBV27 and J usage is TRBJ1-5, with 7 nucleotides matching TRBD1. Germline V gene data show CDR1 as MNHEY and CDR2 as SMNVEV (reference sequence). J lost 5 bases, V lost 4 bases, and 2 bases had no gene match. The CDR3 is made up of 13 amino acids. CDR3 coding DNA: TGTGCCAGCAGTTCGGGACAGCATCAGCCCCAGCATTTT. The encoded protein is CASSSGQHQPQHF.

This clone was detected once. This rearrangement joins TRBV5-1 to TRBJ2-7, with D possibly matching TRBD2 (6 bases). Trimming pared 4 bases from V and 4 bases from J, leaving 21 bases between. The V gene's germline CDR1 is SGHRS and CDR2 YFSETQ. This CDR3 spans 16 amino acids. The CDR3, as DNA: TGCGCCAGCAGCGCGGAGGGTACCCAACCCTTATACGAGCAGTACTTC. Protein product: CASSAEGTQPLYEQYF.

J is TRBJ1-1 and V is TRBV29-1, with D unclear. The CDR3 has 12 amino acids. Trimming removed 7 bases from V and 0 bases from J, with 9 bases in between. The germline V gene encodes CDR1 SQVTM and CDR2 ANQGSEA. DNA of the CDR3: TGCAGCGCTCGGGTAATGAACACTGAAGCTTTCTTT. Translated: CSARVMNTEAFF. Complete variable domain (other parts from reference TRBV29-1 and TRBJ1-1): SAVISQKPSRDICQRGTSLTIQCQVDSQVTMMFWYRQQPGQSLTLIATANQGSEATYESGFVIDKFPISRPNLTFSTLTVSNMSPEDSSIYLCSARVMNTEAFFGQGTRLTVV.

For the CDR3, the DNA is TGTGCCAGCAGCGTAGGGTTCGGGAGTGAGACCCAGTACTTC. Its protein product is CASSVGFGSETQYF. The gene calls are TRBV9 and TRBJ2-5; TRBD2 might be the D (6 bases). The germline V gene has CDR1 SGDLS and CDR2 YYNGEE. Between the trimmed V and J ends, which lost 0 bases and 5 bases, there was a span of 11 bases. This CDR3 is 14 amino acids long.

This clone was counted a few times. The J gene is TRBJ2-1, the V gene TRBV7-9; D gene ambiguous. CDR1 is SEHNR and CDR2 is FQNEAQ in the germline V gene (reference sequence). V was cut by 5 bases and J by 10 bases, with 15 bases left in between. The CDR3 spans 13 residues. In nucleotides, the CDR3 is TGTGCCAGCAGCCCCTTAACCCGGACCGAGCAGTTCTTC. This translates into CASSPLTRTEQFF.

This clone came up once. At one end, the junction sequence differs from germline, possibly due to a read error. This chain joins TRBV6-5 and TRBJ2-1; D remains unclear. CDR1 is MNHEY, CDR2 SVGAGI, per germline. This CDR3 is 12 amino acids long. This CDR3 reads CASSDSYNEQFF. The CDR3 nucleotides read TGTGCCAGCAGTGACTCATACAATGAGCAGTTCTTC.

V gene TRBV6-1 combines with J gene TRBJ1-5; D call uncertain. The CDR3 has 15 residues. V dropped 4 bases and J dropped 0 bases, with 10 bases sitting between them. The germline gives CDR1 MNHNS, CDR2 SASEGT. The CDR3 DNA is TGTGCCAGCAGTGGAAGCGAGTATAGCAATCAGCCCCAGCATTTT. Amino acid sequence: CASSGSEYSNQPQHF.

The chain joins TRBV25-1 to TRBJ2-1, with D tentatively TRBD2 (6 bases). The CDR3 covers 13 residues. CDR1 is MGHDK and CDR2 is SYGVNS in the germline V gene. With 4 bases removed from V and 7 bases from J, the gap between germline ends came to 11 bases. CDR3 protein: CASSVGGLNEQFF. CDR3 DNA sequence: TGTGCCAGCAGTGTGGGGGGACTGAATGAGCAGTTCTTC.

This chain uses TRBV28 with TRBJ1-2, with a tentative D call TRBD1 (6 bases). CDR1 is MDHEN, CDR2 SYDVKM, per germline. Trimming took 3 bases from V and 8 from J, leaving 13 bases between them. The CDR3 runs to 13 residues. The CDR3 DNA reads TGTGCCAGCAGTTTGATCCAGGGGAAGGGCTACACCTTC. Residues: CASSLIQGKGYTF.

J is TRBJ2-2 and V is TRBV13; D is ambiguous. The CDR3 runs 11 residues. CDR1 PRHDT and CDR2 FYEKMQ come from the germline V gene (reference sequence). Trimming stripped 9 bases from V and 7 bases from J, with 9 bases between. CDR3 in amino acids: CASEVDGELFF. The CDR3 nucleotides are TGTGCCAGTGAGGTTGACGGGGAGCTGTTTTTT.

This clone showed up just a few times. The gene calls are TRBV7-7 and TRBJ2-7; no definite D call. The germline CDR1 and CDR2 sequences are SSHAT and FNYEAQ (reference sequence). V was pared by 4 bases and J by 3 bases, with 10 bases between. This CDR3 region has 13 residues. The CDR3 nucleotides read TGTGCCAGCAGCTCCGGGTCAGACTACGAGCAGTACTTC. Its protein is CASSSGSDYEQYF.

The chain's CDR3 is CASSRDPGQSNTGELFF. The CDR3 DNA reads as TGCGCCAGCAGCCGCGACCCGGGACAGTCGAACACCGGGGAGCTGTTTTTT. V is TRBV4-1 and J is TRBJ2-2; 7 positions agree with TRBD1. The germline V gene encodes CDR1 MGHRA and CDR2 YSYEKL. The J segment lost 0 bases and the V segment lost 4 bases, leaving 8 bases of the junction unmatched. CDR3 length: 17 amino acids.

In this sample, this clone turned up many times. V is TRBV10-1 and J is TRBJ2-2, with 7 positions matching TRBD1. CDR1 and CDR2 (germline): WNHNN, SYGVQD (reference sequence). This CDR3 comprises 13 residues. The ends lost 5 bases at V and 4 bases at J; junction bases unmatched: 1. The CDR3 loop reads CASSTGVTGELFF. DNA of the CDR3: TGCGCCAGCAGTACAGGGGTCACCGGGGAGCTGTTTTTT.